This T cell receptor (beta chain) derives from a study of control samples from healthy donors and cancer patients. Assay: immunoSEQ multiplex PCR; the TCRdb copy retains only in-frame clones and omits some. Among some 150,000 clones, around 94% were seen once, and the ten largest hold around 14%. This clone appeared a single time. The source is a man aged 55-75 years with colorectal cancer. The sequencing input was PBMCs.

The CDR3 DNA is TGTGCCAGCAGTGAACGGGGAAATGGGGCAGATACGCAGTATTTT. Protein: CASSERGNGADTQYF. This chain links TRBV2 with TRBJ2-3, with a weak D call TRBD2 (5 bases). The CDR3 totals 15 residues. The V end lost 2 bases, the J end lost 4 bases, and 13 bases lay between the germline ends. Germline V gene lookup returns CDR1 SNHLY and CDR2 FYNNEI.